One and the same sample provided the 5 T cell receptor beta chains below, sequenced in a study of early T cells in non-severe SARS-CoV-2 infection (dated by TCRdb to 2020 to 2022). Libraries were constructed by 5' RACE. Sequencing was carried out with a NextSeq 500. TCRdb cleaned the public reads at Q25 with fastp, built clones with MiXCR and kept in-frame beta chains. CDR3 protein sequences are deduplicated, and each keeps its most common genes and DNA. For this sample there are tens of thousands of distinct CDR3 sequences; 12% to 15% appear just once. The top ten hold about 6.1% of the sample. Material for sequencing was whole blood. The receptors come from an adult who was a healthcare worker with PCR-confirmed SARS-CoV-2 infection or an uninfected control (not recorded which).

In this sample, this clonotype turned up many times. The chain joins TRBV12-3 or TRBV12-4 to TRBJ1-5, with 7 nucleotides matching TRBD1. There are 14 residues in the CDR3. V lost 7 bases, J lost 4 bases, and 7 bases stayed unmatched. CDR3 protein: CASTLRDRNQPQHF. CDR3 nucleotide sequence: TGTGCCAGCACCCTTCGGGACAGAAATCAGCCCCAGCATTTT.

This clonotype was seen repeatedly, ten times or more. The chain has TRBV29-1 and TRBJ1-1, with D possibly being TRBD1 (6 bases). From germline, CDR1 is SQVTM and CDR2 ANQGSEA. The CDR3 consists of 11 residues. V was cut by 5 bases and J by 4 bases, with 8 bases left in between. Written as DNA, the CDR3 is TGCAGCGTTCCCAGGGGCACTGAAGCTTTCTTT. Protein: CSVPRGTEAFF.

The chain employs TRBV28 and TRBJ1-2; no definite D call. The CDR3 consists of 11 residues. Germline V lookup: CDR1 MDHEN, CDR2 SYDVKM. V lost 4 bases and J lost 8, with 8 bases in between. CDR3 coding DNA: TGTGCCAGCAGTTCCCCCAGGGGCTACACCTTC. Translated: CASSSPRGYTF.

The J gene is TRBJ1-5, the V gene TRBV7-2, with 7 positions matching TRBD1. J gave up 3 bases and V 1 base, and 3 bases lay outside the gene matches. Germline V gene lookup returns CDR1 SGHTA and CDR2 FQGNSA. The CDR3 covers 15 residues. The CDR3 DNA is TGTGCCAGCAGCTTAGAGACAGGGCACAATCAGCCCCAGCATTTT. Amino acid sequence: CASSLETGHNQPQHF.

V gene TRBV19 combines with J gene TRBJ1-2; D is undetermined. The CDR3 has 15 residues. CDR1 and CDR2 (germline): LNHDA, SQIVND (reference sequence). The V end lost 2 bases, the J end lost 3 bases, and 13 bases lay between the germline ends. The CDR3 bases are TGTGCCAGTAGTATAACCCCGGGAGGCGACTATGGCTACACCTTC. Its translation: CASSITPGGDYGYTF.